A selection of T cell receptor beta chains follows, all from one sample in a study of T cells in Graves' hyperthyroidism and ophthalmopathy. TCRdb redid the calling of the multiplex PCR reads with MiXCR, one entry per CDR3 protein. The table includes 500,000 to 650,000 distinct CDR3 sequences, 46% detected once. The sequenced material came from peripheral blood or thyroid tissue (not recorded which). These receptors were taken from an adult woman with Graves' disease, either hyperthyroidism or ophthalmopathy (not recorded which). Each CDR3 is given with its conserved first and last residue. Fields, in order: D gene, V gene, CDR3 protein. A D gene is named only where the DNA matches it firmly.

>NA|TRBV20-1
CSASFGSSSGYTF
>NA|TRBV2
CASSSALGGGSTDTQYF
>TRBD2|TRBV2
CASSGTSGKNTGELFF
>NA|TRBV12-3/TRBV12-4
CASSLSRSWNSPLHF
>NA|TRBV19
CAWTEGPEAFF
>TRBD1|TRBV10-3
CAISPGQGRPTSSYNSPLHF
>TRBD1|TRBV15
CATSRVPGQGVYYGYTF
>NA|TRBV4-2
CASSLIGRRNTEAFF
>NA|TRBV9
CASSAGVIGELFF
>NA|TRBV4-1
CASSQEKWVYEQYF
>NA|TRBV15
CATSGTQTGRNQPQHF
>TRBD2|TRBV10-3
CAISAGLAVQETQYF
>NA|TRBV2
CASSVPAGPYNYEQYF
>NA|TRBV20-1
CSSEDVNSGNTIYF
>NA|TRBV7-2
CASSLVPASTYGYTF
>NA|TRBV6-5
CASSSASASAASPLHF
>TRBD1|TRBV5-1
CASSPQGALTEAFF
>TRBD2|TRBV4-1
CASSRPGTSGYEQYF
>TRBD1|TRBV9
CASSRRTGGRTEAFF
>NA|TRBV29-1
CSVVQSTTYEQYF
>NA|TRBV10-3
CAISESRGHQETQYF
>NA|TRBV2
CASSEATVNQPQHF
>NA|TRBV10-2
CASSEKYNTIYF
>NA|TRBV7-8
CASSPKRAGAYHGYTF
>TRBD1|TRBV10-3
CASSDARTGTIGYTF
>NA|TRBV10-3
CAISENWSQETQYF
>NA|TRBV4-2
CASSQEKGSYNSPLHF
>NA|TRBV7-3
CASSPIANVEANTEAFF
>NA|TRBV19
CASKQAMNTEAFF
>TRBD1|TRBV9
CASSSNRGYYGYTF
>TRBD1|TRBV6-2/TRBV6-3
CASLGTDYNSPLHF
>TRBD1|TRBV2
CASSFPGQGATGELFF